The 12 T cell receptor beta chains below come from one sample, sequenced in a study of T cell repertoires in cytomegalovirus infection. These TCRs' antigens remain unknown. Using its own MiXCR run on the reads, TCRdb lists one record per CDR3 protein. The sample records hundreds of thousands of distinct CDR3 sequences, 32% being singletons. This specimen consisted of cultured CD8+ T cells from PBMCs, obtained from culture after CMV antigen stimulation. These receptors came from a human donor in good health (CMV status not recorded). Some clones in this sample may be carry-over from other donors' samples.

Concerning this clonotype itself: A much larger clonotype is one base distant, so this may be a read error. The V gene is TRBV27, the J gene TRBJ1-1, with D possibly matching TRBD1 (5 bases). Germline V gene data show CDR1 as MNHEY and CDR2 as SMNVEV (reference sequence). CDR3 size: 14 residues. This CDR3 reads CASSLQGTGTDAFF. The CDR3 DNA reads as TGTGCCAGCAGTTTACAGGGTACGGGCACTGATGCTTTCTTT.

This clonotype turned up a few times. The gene calls are TRBV12-3 or TRBV12-4 and TRBJ2-4; D not resolved. V was pared by 3 bases and J by 0 bases, with 6 bases between. This CDR3 comprises 14 residues. The CDR3 here is CASSFGLAKNIQYF. The DNA of the CDR3 is TGTGCCAGCAGTTTCGGGCTAGCCAAAAACATTCAGTACTTC.

In this sample, this clonotype turned up a few times. This rearrangement joins TRBV5-6 to TRBJ2-3, with D unclear. CDR1 and CDR2 from the germline V gene are SGHDT and YYEEEE. The CDR3 covers 17 residues. V dropped 2 bases and J dropped 0 bases, with 16 bases sitting between them. The CDR3 DNA follows: TGTGCCAGCAGCTTTACAAGAAGCGAAATTAGCACAGATACGCAGTATTTT. Its translation is CASSFTRSEISTDTQYF.

The chain employs TRBV29-1 and TRBJ1-2; TRBD1 matches 9 bases. Looked up from germline, CDR1 is SQVTM and CDR2 is ANQGSEA. The V and J ends lost 3 bases and 1 base, in that order; junction bases with no gene match: 18. This CDR3 is 19 amino acids long. This CDR3 is CSVDAGLRRQGELNYGYTF. In nucleotides, the CDR3 is TGCAGCGTTGACGCGGGCCTCCGCCGACAGGGGGAACTTAACTATGGCTACACCTTC.

The chain uses TRBV20-1 and TRBJ1-2; maybe TRBD1 (5 bases). V was clipped by 1 base and J by 0 bases, with 9 bases between them. From germline, CDR1 is DFQATT and CDR2 SNEGSKA (reference sequence). The CDR3 has 14 amino acids. The CDR3 loop is CSARARTPNYGYTF. Here the CDR3 DNA reads TGCAGTGCTAGAGCCCGGACACCTAACTATGGCTACACCTTC.

The table lists this clonotype with a few counts. This chain uses TRBV6-6 with TRBJ2-7, with D perhaps matching TRBD2 (6 bases). Trimming left V 1 base short and J 6 bases short, with 13 bases between. Per germline, CDR1 MNHNY and CDR2 SVGAGI (reference sequence). CDR3 length: 14 amino acids. In DNA, the CDR3 is TGTGCCAGCAGTTACTTTGGGGGGAGGAGCGAGCAGTACTTC. Translated, it gives CASSYFGGRSEQYF.

This clonotype has a handful of counts. This sequence joins TRBV15 and TRBJ2-1, with 9 bases that match TRBD2. The germline gives CDR1 LNHNV, CDR2 YYDKDF (reference sequence). J lost 4 bases, V lost 6 bases, and 4 bases had no gene match. The CDR3 length is 14 residues. The CDR3 region has the DNA TGTGCCACCAGGCAGCGGGGGGTTTACAATGAGCAGTTCTTC. Amino acids: CATRQRGVYNEQFF. Using reference TRBV15 and TRBJ2-1 for the parts outside the CDR3, the full variable domain is DAMVIQNPRYQVTQFGKPVTLSCSQTLNHNVMYWYQQKSSQAPKLLFHYYDKDFNNEADTPDNFQSRRPNTSFCFLDIRSPGLGDTAMYLCATRQRGVYNEQFFGPGTRLTVL.

The chain employs TRBV6-1 and TRBJ2-5; 12 bases line up with TRBD2. Germline V gene lookup returns CDR1 MNHNS and CDR2 SASEGT. CDR3 length equals 16 residues. J was trimmed by 0 bases and V by 5 bases; bases with no gene match: 4. The CDR3, as DNA: TGTGCCAGCAGTCGACTAGCGGGGGATTACCAAGAGACCCAGTACTTC. As protein: CASSRLAGDYQETQYF.

The chain's CDR3 is CASSSTIATNEKLFF. The CDR3 region has the DNA TGTGCCAGCAGCTCAACCATCGCAACTAATGAAAAACTGTTTTTT. This rearrangement joins TRBV7-9 to TRBJ1-4, with D hard to call. This CDR3 region has 15 residues. V was clipped by 4 bases and J by 0 bases, with 9 bases between them. The germline V gene encodes CDR1 SEHNR and CDR2 FQNEAQ (reference sequence).

This clonotype was found many times. The CDR3 loop is CASSLIDGPNYGYTF. For the CDR3, the DNA is TGTGCCAGCAGCTTAATAGATGGGCCCAACTATGGCTACACCTTC. V gene TRBV7-2 combines with J gene TRBJ1-2; D is uncertain. The germline V gene has CDR1 SGHTA and CDR2 FQGNSA. The CDR3 has 15 residues. The V gene lost 2 bases and the J gene lost 2 bases, with 12 bases spanning the gap.

A few counts support this clonotype. The rearrangement links TRBV12-3 or TRBV12-4 to TRBJ1-4; weak D call: TRBD1 (5 bases). V dropped 5 bases and J dropped 8 bases, with 15 bases sitting between them. The CDR3 is made up of 14 amino acids. The DNA of the CDR3 is TGTGCCAGCAGTCTCCCGGGGCCCGAAGAAAAACTGTTTTTT. This sequence encodes CASSLPGPEEKLFF.

The chain couples TRBV27 to TRBJ1-5; D possibly corresponds to TRBD1 (6 bases). Germline CDR1 and CDR2: MNHEY and SMNVEV (reference sequence). Trimming cost V 6 bases and J 3 bases, with 15 bases left between them. The CDR3 sequence is 15 residues long. The CDR3 here is CASSTYRGDNQPQHF. The CDR3 DNA follows: TGTGCCAGCAGCACCTATAGGGGGGACAATCAGCCCCAGCATTTT.